This is a list of T cell receptor beta chains from one sample in a study of blood T cell repertoires in COVID-19. The data were produced by immunoSEQ multiplex PCR, yet TCRdb's version contains in-frame clones alone and is incomplete. The data hold under 550,000 clones, with over 85% observed a single time. What was sequenced was peripheral blood. These receptors originate from a man aged 18 to 29 with COVID-19, enrolled during active disease. The CDR3 runs from the conserved cysteine through the conserved F or W. A D gene is named only where the DNA matches it firmly. Not all rows give a size; the values are once, few, many and, for expanded clones, a class.

d_gene	v_gene	abundance	len	j_gene	CDR3nt	CDR3aa
TRBD1	TRBV12-3/TRBV12-4	-	12	TRBJ2-4	TGTGCCAGCACCGACAGGGGTGACATTCAGTACTTC	CASTDRGDIQYF
-	TRBV6-1	-	16	TRBJ2-1	TGTGCCAGCAGTGAAGAGGTATCTAGCCCCTACAATGAGCAGTTCTTC	CASSEEVSSPYNEQFF
-	TRBV6-5	once	16	TRBJ2-7	TGTGCCAGCAGTTACTCGAGGGCAGGGGTTGTGCGCGAGCAGTACTTC	CASSYSRAGVVREQYF
TRBD2	TRBV11-3	-	17	TRBJ2-1	TGTGCCAGCAGCCCACAAGGAGGTCAGCCCGGGGGGAATGAGCAGTTCTTC	CASSPQGGQPGGNEQFF
-	TRBV28	few	19	TRBJ2-2	TGTGCCAGCAGTCAACCGGGACTCTTCCTGTTCGCGAACACCGGGGAGCTGTTTTTT	CASSQPGLFLFANTGELFF
-	TRBV25-1	-	15	TRBJ1-6	TGTGCCAGCAGTGAATCGTTAAGGAGGGGTTCACCCCTCCACTTT	CASSESLRRGSPLHF
-	TRBV13	-	14	TRBJ1-2	TGTGCCAGCAGGGAGGGTGTCACAAACTATGGCTACACCTTC	CASREGVTNYGYTF
-	TRBV9	-	14	TRBJ1-3	TGTGCCAGCAGCGTCATGAGCTCTGGAAACACCATATATTTT	CASSVMSSGNTIYF
TRBD1	TRBV6-6	-	14	TRBJ1-2	TGTGCCATCCATGGGACAGGAGCTAACTATGGCTACACCTTC	CAIHGTGANYGYTF
TRBD1	TRBV4-1	few	15	TRBJ1-3	TGCGCCAGCAGCCCCGACAGGGGGCCAGGAAACACCATATATTTT	CASSPDRGPGNTIYF
TRBD1	TRBV18	few	15	TRBJ2-2	TGTGCCAGCTCATATGGGACAGGGGACACCGGGGAGCTGTTTTTT	CASSYGTGDTGELFF
TRBD1	TRBV6-5	-	15	TRBJ2-2	TGTGCCAGCAGCCAAACACAGGGGCTAATCGGGGAGCTGTTTTTT	CASSQTQGLIGELFF
-	TRBV3-1/TRBV3-2	-	14	TRBJ2-5	TGTGCCAGCAGCCAAGAAGGTCTAGCAGAGACCCAGTACTTC	CASSQEGLAETQYF
-	TRBV18	-	14	TRBJ1-5	TGTGCCAGCTCACCCGGGGGTTACAGTCAGCCCCAGCATTTT	CASSPGGYSQPQHF
-	TRBV4-2	once	16	TRBJ2-1	TGTGCCAGCAGCCAAACGTCCCCGACTATCCCCCTCGAGCAGTTCTTC	CASSQTSPTIPLEQFF
-	TRBV6-6	-	15	TRBJ1-2	TGTGCCAGCAGAACAGCAGGGGACGGCGACTATGGCTACACCTTC	CASRTAGDGDYGYTF
-	TRBV3-1/TRBV3-2	-	14	TRBJ1-2	TGTGCCAGCAGCCAAGATCTTGTAGGCGGAGGCTACACCTTC	CASSQDLVGGGYTF
-	TRBV6-5	-	14	TRBJ1-1	TGTGCCAGCAGTTTGGGACTGCGGAGCACTGAAGCTTTCTTT	CASSLGLRSTEAFF
-	TRBV27	-	16	TRBJ1-1	TGTGCCAGCAGCCACTCGGGGGGCTCGGTGAACACTGAAGCTTTCTTT	CASSHSGGSVNTEAFF
-	TRBV5-4	-	14	TRBJ2-1	TGTGCCAGCAGCCTGGCAGGGGGGCGCCTGGAGCAGTTCTTC	CASSLAGGRLEQFF
-	TRBV10-3	-	14	TRBJ2-7	TGTGCCATCAGTGAGTCGGGGGGTCACTACGAGCAGTACTTC	CAISESGGHYEQYF
TRBD1	TRBV30	-	14	TRBJ1-1	TGTGCCTGGGTAGGGACAGACACCGGGTTCGTAGCTTTCTTT	CAWVGTDTGFVAFF
TRBD1	TRBV24-1	-	14	TRBJ1-2	TGTGCCACCAGTGGTATAGGGGGCGATGATGGCTACACCTTC	CATSGIGGDDGYTF
-	TRBV11-3	-	14	TRBJ1-1	TGTGCCAGCAGCTTAAGCGGGATTAACACTGAAGCTTTCTTT	CASSLSGINTEAFF
TRBD1	TRBV27	-	15	TRBJ1-1	TGTGCCAGCAACCTGAAGGACAGGGGAGAAACTGAAGCTTTCTTT	CASNLKDRGETEAFF
TRBD1	TRBV2	once	14	TRBJ1-1	TGTGCCAGCAAGGGACAGATCATGAACACTGAAGCTTTCTTT	CASKGQIMNTEAFF
-	TRBV7-6	-	16	TRBJ2-3	TGTGCCAGCAGCCCCACCCGAAGACTTAGCACAGATACGCAGTATTTT	CASSPTRRLSTDTQYF
-	TRBV7-9	-	13	TRBJ1-5	TGTGCCAGCAGCCCCGGGGTCAACGAGCCCCAGCATTTT	CASSPGVNEPQHF
TRBD1	TRBV5-1	-	15	TRBJ2-7	TGCGCCAGCAGCTTAGGGACAGGGGGTGGTTACGAGCAGTACTTC	CASSLGTGGGYEQYF